Below are 29 T cell receptor beta chains sequenced from a single sample in a study of T-cell reconstitution after alpha-beta-depleted transplantation in children. For TCRbeta, the library was prepared with unique molecular identifiers. TCRdb processed the PCR reads anew with MiXCR; each CDR3 protein has one entry. The sample has roughly 790,000 distinct CDR3 sequences; roughly 15% are singletons. The sequenced sample was PBMCs, mostly from graft donor cells, obtained 360 days after TCRalphabeta/CD19-depleted stem cell transplant. All receptors derive from a male patient younger than 18 who had a stem cell transplant for acute lymphoblastic leukemia, so the T cells may come from the graft donor.

In its sample, this clonotype was seen many times. J is TRBJ2-2 and V is TRBV9; 11 positions agree with TRBD2. Germline CDR1 reads SGDLS; CDR2 reads YYNGEE. Losses at the gene ends were 5 bases for V and 3 bases for J; bases not matched to a gene: 0. The length of the CDR3 is 14 residues. CDR3 sequence reads: CASRLAGDTGELFF. The CDR3 nucleotides are TGTGCCAGCAGACTAGCGGGAGACACCGGGGAGCTGTTTTTT. The full variable domain, completed using reference TRBV9 and TRBJ2-2, is DSGVTQTPKHLITATGQRVTLRCSPRSGDLSVYWYQQSLDQGLQFLIQYYNGEERAKGNILERFSAQQFPDLHSELNLSSLELGDSALYFCASRLAGDTGELFFGEGSRLTVL.

J is TRBJ1-2 and V is TRBV5-1; no clear D. The germline V gene has CDR1 SGHRS and CDR2 YFSETQ. The CDR3 contains 15 residues. Trimming cost V 4 bases and J 0 bases, with 13 bases left between them. The CDR3 bases are TGCGCCAGCAGCCCCGAAGGTGGGACTAACTATGGCTACACCTTC. Translating gives CASSPEGGTNYGYTF.

This clonotype has a count of ten or more. The genes are TRBV5-1 and TRBJ2-1, with TRBD2 matching over 11 bases. CDR3 size: 16 residues. V trimming: 6 bases; J trimming: 4 bases; junction bases outside the gene matches: 9. Germline V CDR1 and CDR2: SGHRS, YFSETQ. The CDR3 loop is CASTPPTSGIYNEQFF. The CDR3 bases are TGCGCCAGCACCCCGCCGACTAGCGGGATTTACAATGAGCAGTTCTTC. The whole variable domain, filled in from reference TRBV5-1 and TRBJ2-1, reads KAGVTQTPRYLIKTRGQQVTLSCSPISGHRSVSWYQQTPGQGLQFLFEYFSETQRNKGNFPGRFSGRQFSNSRSEMNVSTLELGDSALYLCASTPPTSGIYNEQFFGPGTRLTVL.

This clonotype was detected a few times. The V call is TRBV24-1, the J call TRBJ2-7, with TRBD2 matching over 11 bases. Unmatched junction bases numbered 7, after V lost 4 bases and J lost 6 bases. Germline assignment: CDR1 KGHDR and CDR2 SFDVKD. This CDR3 contains 15 residues. The CDR3, as DNA: TGTGCCACCAGTGACACGACTAGCGGGATCGGCGAGCAGTACTTC. Translating it yields CATSDTTSGIGEQYF.

CDR3 loop: CASSLWAGSQETQYF. CDR3 in DNA: TGTGCCAGCAGTTTATGGGCTGGAAGTCAAGAGACCCAGTACTTC. J is TRBJ2-5 and V is TRBV27; D is unresolved. The CDR3 is 15 residues long. The ends were cut back, 1 base at V and 2 bases at J, with 11 bases in the middle. CDR1 and CDR2 (germline): MNHEY, SMNVEV (reference sequence).

The chain is built from TRBV5-1 and TRBJ1-5; TRBD1 matches 7 bases. The length of the CDR3 is 17 residues. The germline CDR1 and CDR2 sequences are SGHRS and YFSETQ. V dropped 0 bases and J dropped 6; count of bases not matched to a gene: 12. The CDR3 region is CASSLVPGGAQTQPQHF. The CDR3 coding sequence is TGCGCCAGCAGCTTGGTGCCAGGGGGGGCCCAAACTCAGCCCCAGCATTTT.

This chain joins TRBV5-4 and TRBJ1-1; no definite D call. Germline V gene data show CDR1 as SGHNT and CDR2 as YYREEE (reference sequence). The CDR3 sequence is 14 residues long. Deletions cut 4 bases from V and 0 bases from J, with 10 bases between. The CDR3 DNA is TGTGCCAGCAGCCGCCGACAATTGAACACTGAAGCTTTCTTT. As protein: CASSRRQLNTEAFF.

In its sample, this clonotype was seen a few times. The chain recombines TRBV19 with TRBJ2-3, with D perhaps TRBD1 (5 bases). Trimming cost V 10 bases and J 0 bases, with 14 bases left between them. This CDR3 is built from 14 residues. Per germline, CDR1 LNHDA and CDR2 SQIVND (reference sequence). The CDR3 spells CATADIESTDTQYF. CDR3 nucleotides: TGTGCCACCGCGGACATAGAAAGCACAGATACGCAGTATTTT.

This clonotype occurred a few times. This chain joins TRBV5-1 and TRBJ2-1; D is possibly TRBD2 (6 bases). The length of the CDR3 is 15 residues. V was shortened by 4 bases and J by 7 bases, with 18 bases between the two germline ends. In germline, CDR1 is SGHRS, CDR2 YFSETQ. The CDR3 DNA reads as TGCGCCAGCAGCCCGGGGGACTTTAGAGGGAATGAGCAGTTCTTC. Amino acids: CASSPGDFRGNEQFF.

The CDR3 sequence: CASSEGTGFTDTQYF. The CDR3, as DNA: TGTGCCAGCAGCGAGGGGACTGGGTTCACAGATACGCAGTATTTT. This sequence joins TRBV3-1 and TRBJ2-3; tentative D call: TRBD2 (6 bases). The CDR3 has 15 amino acids. Germline V lookup: CDR1 LGHDT, CDR2 YNNKEL (reference sequence). The V end lost 5 bases, the J end lost 2 bases, and 14 bases lay between the germline ends.

This clonotype was observed a few times. The V gene is TRBV5-1, the J gene TRBJ2-3; 7 bases are a match to TRBD1. CDR1 is SGHRS and CDR2 is YFSETQ in the germline V gene. The CDR3 covers 15 residues. The V gene end was trimmed by 3 bases and the J gene end by 1 base; junction bases not matched to a gene: 5. CDR3 sequence: CASSYRGYRTDTQYF. DNA of the CDR3: TGCGCCAGCAGCTACAGGGGTTATCGCACAGATACGCAGTATTTT.

The CDR3 DNA sequence: TGCAGTCCAAAAGCGGGGAGCCGGGTTACGCAGTATTTT. It codes for CSPKAGSRVTQYF. The rearrangement links TRBV20-1 to TRBJ2-3; 7 bases align to TRBD2. The ends lost 8 bases at V and 8 bases at J; junction bases unmatched: 13. This CDR3 is built from 13 residues. Germline V gives CDR1 DFQATT, CDR2 SNEGSKA (reference sequence).

This clonotype was found a few times. The chain uses TRBV7-9 and TRBJ1-6; D ambiguous. This CDR3 is built from 14 residues. In germline, CDR1 is SEHNR, CDR2 FQNEAQ (reference sequence). V was shortened by 4 bases and J by 5 bases, with 9 bases between the two germline ends. In DNA form, the CDR3 reads TGTGCCAGCAGCTATACAGTTAATAATTCACCCCTCCACTTT. Protein: CASSYTVNNSPLHF.

V is TRBV4-2 and J is TRBJ2-2; 9 positions agree with TRBD1. J gave up 4 bases and V 3 bases, and 6 bases lay outside the gene matches. Germline loops: CDR1 LGHNA, CDR2 YNFKEQ. CDR3 length: 16 residues. DNA of the CDR3: TGTGCCAGCAGCCAGAGAAACAGGGGGCTCACCGGGGAGCTGTTTTTT. It specifies CASSQRNRGLTGELFF.

This clonotype was seen more than once but under ten times. The rearrangement uses TRBV20-1 and TRBJ1-4; D is ambiguous. CDR3 size: 13 residues. The germline CDR1 and CDR2 sequences are DFQATT and SNEGSKA (reference sequence). The V and J ends lost 3 bases and 10 bases respectively, with 15 bases between them. The chain's CDR3 is CSASIDHSGKLFF. The CDR3 nucleotides read TGCAGTGCTAGTATTGATCACAGTGGAAAACTGTTTTTT.

V usage is TRBV7-8 and J usage is TRBJ2-3; maybe TRBD2 (5 bases). With 3 bases removed from V and 0 bases from J, the gap between germline ends came to 16 bases. This CDR3 has 17 residues. Germline V gives CDR1 SGHVS, CDR2 FQNEAQ. CDR3 sequence reads: CASSFLRLGLSTDTQYF. CDR3 in DNA: TGTGCCAGCAGCTTCTTAAGGCTCGGACTCAGCACAGATACGCAGTATTTT.

This clonotype was seen ten or more times. The chain recombines TRBV4-1 with TRBJ2-7; 13 bases are a match to TRBD2. After removal of 4 bases from V and 4 bases from J, the junction contained 13 bases not matched to a gene. CDR3 length: 18 amino acids. Germline CDR1 MGHRA, CDR2 YSYEKL. The CDR3 nucleotides are TGCGCCAGCAGCCTAGACCCCAGGACTAGCGGGAGTCGTTACGAGCAGTACTTC. It is translated as CASSLDPRTSGSRYEQYF.

The chain employs TRBV7-9 and TRBJ1-1; no definite D call. Germline V lookup: CDR1 SEHNR, CDR2 FQNEAQ (reference sequence). The V end was cut by 1 base, the J end by 3 bases, with 12 bases between. This CDR3 region has 15 residues. For the CDR3, the DNA is TGTGCCAGCAGCTTAGAGGGTACTAGGGACACTGAAGCTTTCTTT. Translated, it gives CASSLEGTRDTEAFF.

This clonotype was seen a few times. The V gene is TRBV28, the J gene TRBJ2-2; tentatively, D is TRBD2 (5 bases). The CDR3 loop spans 16 amino acids. V was trimmed by 6 bases and J by 6 bases, leaving 20 bases between them. CDR1 and CDR2 (germline): MDHEN, SYDVKM. The CDR3 loop is CASSLVRTDSAGELFF. The CDR3 nucleotides are TGTGCCAGCAGCCTTGTCAGGACGGATAGCGCCGGGGAGCTGTTTTTT.

The chain joins TRBV4-1 to TRBJ2-2, with 8 positions matching TRBD2. Germline CDR1 MGHRA, CDR2 YSYEKL. The V and J ends lost 4 bases and 0 bases, in that order; junction bases with no gene match: 10. This CDR3 has 18 residues. Here the CDR3 DNA reads TGCGCCAGCAGCCGGGGGGAACTAGCGGACGCGAACACCGGGGAGCTGTTTTTT. Residues: CASSRGELADANTGELFF.

The chain has TRBV18 and TRBJ2-6; D gene ambiguous. The CDR3 has 15 amino acids. V was trimmed by 4 bases and J by 4 bases, leaving 11 bases between them. The germline V gene encodes CDR1 KGHSH and CDR2 LQKENI. CDR3 sequence (DNA): TGTGCCAGCTCACTCCCAGGTGGCGGGGCCAACGTCCTGACTTTC. This translates into CASSLPGGGANVLTF.

This clonotype was observed a few times. This chain uses TRBV2 with TRBJ2-1, with TRBD2 identical over 13 bases. Germline-derived CDR1 and CDR2 are SNHLY and FYNNEI. CDR3 length: 15 amino acids. The junction had 7 bases not matched to a gene; V was cut back by 8 bases and J by 6 bases. The CDR3 protein is CASSEGLAGSNEQFF. The CDR3 DNA follows: TGTGCCAGCTCGGAGGGACTAGCGGGAAGCAATGAGCAGTTCTTC.

The chain couples TRBV2 to TRBJ2-7; the match to TRBD1 covers 10 bases. This CDR3 has 15 amino acids. Germline V gene sequence: CDR1 SNHLY, CDR2 FYNNEI. V lost 7 bases, J lost 4 bases, and 10 bases stayed unmatched. Here the CDR3 DNA reads TGTGCCAGCAAAATTCGGGACAGGGGTTTGTACGAGCAGTACTTC. Amino acids: CASKIRDRGLYEQYF.

The table lists this clonotype with a few counts. The gene calls are TRBV24-1 and TRBJ2-1, with TRBD2 matching 10 bases. The CDR3 extends over 15 amino acids. With 4 bases clipped from V and 9 bases from J, the junction kept 8 bases outside the gene matches. Germline V gene sequence: CDR1 KGHDR, CDR2 SFDVKD. The CDR3: CATSDLAGAGSEQFF. As DNA, the CDR3 is TGTGCCACCAGTGACCTAGCGGGAGCGGGTAGTGAGCAGTTCTTC.

This clonotype was observed a handful of times. This sequence joins TRBV10-3 and TRBJ2-7; 9 bases agree with TRBD2. The CDR3 runs to 15 residues. Germline V CDR1 and CDR2: ENHRY, SYGVKD. V dropped 5 bases and J dropped 2; count of bases not matched to a gene: 7. The CDR3 DNA reads as TGTGCCATCAGTACCGGGACTAGCACGGCCTACGAGCAGTACTTC. Translation: CAISTGTSTAYEQYF.

This clonotype has a handful of counts. The V and J genes are TRBV14 and TRBJ2-1; maybe TRBD2 (5 bases). The CDR3 extends over 17 amino acids. V gave up 6 bases and J gave up 0 bases, with 18 bases separating them. The germline V gene encodes CDR1 SGHDN and CDR2 FVKESK. The CDR3 region is CASSRGLLLSSYNEQFF. CDR3 sequence (DNA): TGTGCCAGCAGTCGCGGACTTCTCTTAAGCTCCTACAATGAGCAGTTCTTC.

The rearrangement links TRBV12-3 or TRBV12-4 to TRBJ1-5; D gene uncertain. The CDR3 is 14 residues long. Trimming shortened V by 5 bases and J by 1 base, and 9 bases separated the two germline ends. Written as DNA, the CDR3 is TGTGCCAGCAGTCGAGGACTGAGCAATCAGCCCCAGCATTTT. Encoded protein: CASSRGLSNQPQHF.

This clonotype was seen a few times. V usage is TRBV12-3 or TRBV12-4 and J usage is TRBJ2-1; D unresolved. The CDR3 is 12 amino acids. V lost 9 bases and J 5 bases, leaving 11 bases between the germline ends. Here the CDR3 reads CASKSRDNEQFF. In DNA, the CDR3 is TGTGCCAGTAAGAGCCGAGACAATGAGCAGTTCTTC.

This clonotype was observed a few times. The rearrangement uses TRBV5-1 and TRBJ2-7; unclear D gene. Looked up from germline, CDR1 is SGHRS and CDR2 is YFSETQ. With 2 bases removed from V and 5 bases from J, the gap between germline ends came to 11 bases. This CDR3 has 13 amino acids. The CDR3 region is CASSFNLGHEQYF. DNA of the CDR3: TGCGCCAGCAGCTTCAATCTCGGCCACGAGCAGTACTTC.